The sequence of this T cell receptor (beta chain) was determined in a study of OX40 agonist ivuxolimab in advanced cancers. Study-level background: Every 2 weeks, patients got intravenous ivuxolimab at one of six dose levels (0.01-10 mg/kg).

As for this clone: Its antigen is still unknown.

Measured with immunoSEQ multiplex PCR; TCRdb has only the in-frame clones, and not every one. The data contain tens of thousands of clones, over 70% of them singletons. Autoimmune disease history or systemic immunosuppression excluded patients. Study results and caveats: Some patients without response likewise showed low normalized clonal expansion. CD8+ T cells were the subset that, on average, had more expanded clones than CD4+.

V lost 1 base, J lost 8 bases, and 9 bases lay in between. Per germline, CDR1 LGHNT and CDR2 FRNRAP. CDR3 length: 14 residues. The chain uses TRBV12-5 and TRBJ1-6; D is unresolved. Sequences were derived from CD4+ or CD8+ T cells sorted from blood, sampled in a trial of the OX40 agonist ivuxolimab. The sequence derives from an adult with an advanced solid tumor such as melanoma, head and neck, liver or kidney cancer. The CDR3 protein is CASGLDMSYSPLHF. In DNA form, the CDR3 reads TGTGCTAGTGGTTTGGATATGTCCTATTCACCCCTCCACTTT.